The rows below give T cell receptor beta chains drawn from one sample of a study of post-analysis software for immune sequencing data. TCRdb re-called the PCR reads with MiXCR, one entry per CDR3 protein. The table has roughly 600,000 distinct CDR3 sequences, 44% seen once; the top ten hold more than 1.5%. Sequenced input: blood. The receptors come from a girl between 10 and 17 years old with multiple sclerosis. The CDR3 runs from the conserved cysteine through the conserved F or W. The D gene is left open where the match is weak. Some rows mark clone size as missing; the rest say once, few, many or name a class of expanded clone.

CDR3 DNA: TGTGCCAGCAGCCCTCCCGGCCTAGCGGGCGGCAAAAACATTCAGTACTTC
CDR3 protein: CASSPPGLAGGKNIQYF
J gene: TRBJ2-4
V gene: TRBV5-4
clone size: .
D gene: TRBD2

CDR3 DNA: TGCAGTGCTAGGCCCCTGGGGTGGGAGGCCCGCATAGATACGCAGTATTTT
CDR3 protein: CSARPLGWEARIDTQYF
J gene: TRBJ2-3
V gene: TRBV20-1
clone size: .
D gene: .

CDR3 DNA: TGTGCCAGCAGTTACGCGGGCCACGAGCAGTACTTC
CDR3 protein: CASSYAGHEQYF
J gene: TRBJ2-7
V gene: TRBV6-5
clone size: once
D gene: .

CDR3 DNA: TGCAGTGCAACAAACCCACCGGCGGGGAACTATGGCTACACCTTC
CDR3 protein: CSATNPPAGNYGYTF
J gene: TRBJ1-2
V gene: TRBV20-1
clone size: few
D gene: .

CDR3 DNA: TGTGCCAGCAGTTACTCGAGCTTTGGACTAGCGGGATTTGAGCAGTACTTC
CDR3 protein: CASSYSSFGLAGFEQYF
J gene: TRBJ2-7
V gene: TRBV6-2/TRBV6-3
clone size: .
D gene: TRBD2

CDR3 DNA: TGTGCCATCAGTGGAGGGTCGGGACCCAACTATGGCTACACCTTC
CDR3 protein: CAISGGSGPNYGYTF
J gene: TRBJ1-2
V gene: TRBV10-3
clone size: .
D gene: .

CDR3 DNA: TGTGCCATCTCTCTGGCGGGGGTGGAGACCCAGTACTTC
CDR3 protein: CAISLAGVETQYF
J gene: TRBJ2-5
V gene: TRBV10-3
clone size: few
D gene: TRBD2

CDR3 DNA: TGTGCCAGCAGCTTAGGTTACAGGGGGTCCTATGGCTACACCTTC
CDR3 protein: CASSLGYRGSYGYTF
J gene: TRBJ1-2
V gene: TRBV11-2
clone size: .
D gene: TRBD1

CDR3 DNA: TGTGCCAGCAGACCCGGGTCTCACAATGAGCAGTTCTTC
CDR3 protein: CASRPGSHNEQFF
J gene: TRBJ2-1
V gene: TRBV12-3/TRBV12-4
clone size: .
D gene: .

CDR3 DNA: TGTGCCAGCAGTTCGGAAAACTTCGTAGGAGGGACCCAGTACTTC
CDR3 protein: CASSSENFVGGTQYF
J gene: TRBJ2-5
V gene: TRBV2
clone size: .
D gene: .

CDR3 DNA: TGTGCCAGCAGTGACTCGGTCACAGATACGCAGTATTTT
CDR3 protein: CASSDSVTDTQYF
J gene: TRBJ2-3
V gene: TRBV6-4
clone size: .
D gene: .

CDR3 DNA: TGCAGTGCTAGTTCCGGGGCTATTGGCTACACCTTC
CDR3 protein: CSASSGAIGYTF
J gene: TRBJ1-2
V gene: TRBV20-1
clone size: few
D gene: .

CDR3 DNA: TGTGCCAACGCAGGGTGGGTGAGCGGGGCCAACGTCCTGACTTTC
CDR3 protein: CANAGWVSGANVLTF
J gene: TRBJ2-6
V gene: TRBV10-3
clone size: few
D gene: .

CDR3 DNA: TGCGCCAGCAGCCAAGATACGGGACTAGCGCGGGAGACCCAGTACTTC
CDR3 protein: CASSQDTGLARETQYF
J gene: TRBJ2-5
V gene: TRBV4-1
clone size: few
D gene: TRBD2

CDR3 DNA: TGTGCCAGCAGCCTGGACCTCACACTCACCGGGGAGCTGTTTTTT
CDR3 protein: CASSLDLTLTGELFF
J gene: TRBJ2-2
V gene: TRBV12-3/TRBV12-4
clone size: .
D gene: .

CDR3 DNA: TGTGCCAGCACCACTGAAGCAGGACGGGGGATGCCCCAGCATTTT
CDR3 protein: CASTTEAGRGMPQHF
J gene: TRBJ1-5
V gene: TRBV6-6
clone size: once
D gene: .

CDR3 DNA: TGCAGTGCTAGACTAACAAATACGCAGTATTTT
CDR3 protein: CSARLTNTQYF
J gene: TRBJ2-3
V gene: TRBV20-1
clone size: few
D gene: .

CDR3 DNA: TGTGCCAGCAGTCTACGGGAGGCCCAAGAGACCCAGTACTTC
CDR3 protein: CASSLREAQETQYF
J gene: TRBJ2-5
V gene: TRBV12-3/TRBV12-4
clone size: .
D gene: TRBD2

CDR3 DNA: TGTGCCAGCAGGTTCGTGAGAAACCTCTATGGCTACACCTTC
CDR3 protein: CASRFVRNLYGYTF
J gene: TRBJ1-2
V gene: TRBV12-3/TRBV12-4
clone size: .
D gene: .

CDR3 DNA: TGCGCCAGCAGCTTTTTGACGTATTTGGAGGCCCAGTACTTC
CDR3 protein: CASSFLTYLEAQYF
J gene: TRBJ2-7
V gene: TRBV5-1
clone size: .
D gene: .

CDR3 DNA: TGTGCCAGCAGCCGACGGCCCGGGGAGCTGTTTTTT
CDR3 protein: CASSRRPGELFF
J gene: TRBJ2-2
V gene: TRBV7-9
clone size: .
D gene: .

CDR3 DNA: TGTGCCAGCAGCCCTGTTGCGGGGGACTACAATGAGCAGTTCTTC
CDR3 protein: CASSPVAGDYNEQFF
J gene: TRBJ2-1
V gene: TRBV6-5
clone size: few
D gene: TRBD2

CDR3 DNA: TGTGCCAGCAGCTTGGCCTCAGGGTCTCCCCAGCATTTT
CDR3 protein: CASSLASGSPQHF
J gene: TRBJ1-5
V gene: TRBV5-6
clone size: .
D gene: .

CDR3 DNA: TGTGCCAGCAGTTTAGCGCAAGGGTATGGCTACACCTTC
CDR3 protein: CASSLAQGYGYTF
J gene: TRBJ1-2
V gene: TRBV12-3/TRBV12-4
clone size: few
D gene: .

CDR3 DNA: TGCAGTGCTAGAGCGTTCCGGGGGACAGATACGCAGTATTTT
CDR3 protein: CSARAFRGTDTQYF
J gene: TRBJ2-3
V gene: TRBV20-1
clone size: .
D gene: .

CDR3 DNA: TGCGCCAGCAGGCCGGGGAACGGGGATGGCTACACCTTC
CDR3 protein: CASRPGNGDGYTF
J gene: TRBJ1-2
V gene: TRBV5-1
clone size: .
D gene: .

CDR3 DNA: TGCGCCAGCAGCTTCCAGTTAGCGGGGGGCAGAAACATTCAGTACTTC
CDR3 protein: CASSFQLAGGRNIQYF
J gene: TRBJ2-4
V gene: TRBV5-1
clone size: .
D gene: TRBD2

CDR3 DNA: TGTGCCAGCAGCTCCCCGGAGTTGTCCAAAAACATTCAGTACTTC
CDR3 protein: CASSSPELSKNIQYF
J gene: TRBJ2-4
V gene: TRBV7-9
clone size: few
D gene: .

CDR3 DNA: TGTGCCAGCAGCCCGGCTAGGAACAATGAGCAGTTCTTC
CDR3 protein: CASSPARNNEQFF
J gene: TRBJ2-1
V gene: TRBV12-3/TRBV12-4
clone size: few
D gene: .

CDR3 DNA: TGTGCCAGCAGCTGGTTGACTAGCGGGGCTTCCTACGAGCAGTACTTC
CDR3 protein: CASSWLTSGASYEQYF
J gene: TRBJ2-7
V gene: TRBV7-2
clone size: .
D gene: TRBD2

CDR3 DNA: TGTGCCAGCTCACCACCCTTAGCGGGGGGCCTACAAGAGACCCAGTACTTC
CDR3 protein: CASSPPLAGGLQETQYF
J gene: TRBJ2-5
V gene: TRBV18
clone size: .
D gene: TRBD2

CDR3 DNA: TGCAGCGGATGCCAGGACAGGGTTACAGATACGCAGTATTTT
CDR3 protein: CSGCQDRVTDTQYF
J gene: TRBJ2-3
V gene: TRBV29-1
clone size: .
D gene: TRBD1

CDR3 DNA: TGTGCCATCGAACCCAGGGGTTTGACTGGCTACACCTTC
CDR3 protein: CAIEPRGLTGYTF
J gene: TRBJ1-2
V gene: TRBV12-3/TRBV12-4
clone size: .
D gene: .

CDR3 DNA: TGCACCAGCAGCCCGACAGGGCTCTACGAGCAGTACTTC
CDR3 protein: CTSSPTGLYEQYF
J gene: TRBJ2-7
V gene: TRBV5-1
clone size: once
D gene: TRBD1

CDR3 DNA: TGTGCCAGCAGCGCCGTGGACGGTTCTGAAGCTTTCTTT
CDR3 protein: CASSAVDGSEAFF
J gene: TRBJ1-1
V gene: TRBV7-8
clone size: .
D gene: .

CDR3 DNA: TGTGCCAGCAGCTCTCAGGGGGCGAGGACGCAGTATTTT
CDR3 protein: CASSSQGARTQYF
J gene: TRBJ2-3
V gene: TRBV7-6
clone size: .
D gene: TRBD1

CDR3 DNA: TGCAGCGCTGGGGAACCCCGAGAGACCCAGTACTTC
CDR3 protein: CSAGEPRETQYF
J gene: TRBJ2-5
V gene: TRBV29-1
clone size: .
D gene: .

CDR3 DNA: TGCGCCAGCAGCGGCATGGGGACAGGGCGACCCGGGGAGCTGTTTTTT
CDR3 protein: CASSGMGTGRPGELFF
J gene: TRBJ2-2
V gene: TRBV5-1
clone size: .
D gene: TRBD1

CDR3 DNA: TGTGCCAGCAGCCAGGGACAGGGAAAGAGCTACACCTTC
CDR3 protein: CASSQGQGKSYTF
J gene: TRBJ1-2
V gene: TRBV6-5
clone size: .
D gene: TRBD1

CDR3 DNA: TGTGCCAGCAGCTTATGGAGCGGGAGGTACCCTGGTGAGCAGTACTTC
CDR3 protein: CASSLWSGRYPGEQYF
J gene: TRBJ2-7
V gene: TRBV7-9
clone size: few
D gene: TRBD2

CDR3 DNA: TGTGCCAGCAGTCGAGGGGGGCCAGGGCAAGAGACCCAGTACTTC
CDR3 protein: CASSRGGPGQETQYF
J gene: TRBJ2-5
V gene: TRBV12-3/TRBV12-4
clone size: few
D gene: .

CDR3 DNA: TGTGCCAGCAGCTTAGCTACGGGGGCTAGGGAAGCTTTCTTT
CDR3 protein: CASSLATGAREAFF
J gene: TRBJ1-1
V gene: TRBV7-2
clone size: few
D gene: .